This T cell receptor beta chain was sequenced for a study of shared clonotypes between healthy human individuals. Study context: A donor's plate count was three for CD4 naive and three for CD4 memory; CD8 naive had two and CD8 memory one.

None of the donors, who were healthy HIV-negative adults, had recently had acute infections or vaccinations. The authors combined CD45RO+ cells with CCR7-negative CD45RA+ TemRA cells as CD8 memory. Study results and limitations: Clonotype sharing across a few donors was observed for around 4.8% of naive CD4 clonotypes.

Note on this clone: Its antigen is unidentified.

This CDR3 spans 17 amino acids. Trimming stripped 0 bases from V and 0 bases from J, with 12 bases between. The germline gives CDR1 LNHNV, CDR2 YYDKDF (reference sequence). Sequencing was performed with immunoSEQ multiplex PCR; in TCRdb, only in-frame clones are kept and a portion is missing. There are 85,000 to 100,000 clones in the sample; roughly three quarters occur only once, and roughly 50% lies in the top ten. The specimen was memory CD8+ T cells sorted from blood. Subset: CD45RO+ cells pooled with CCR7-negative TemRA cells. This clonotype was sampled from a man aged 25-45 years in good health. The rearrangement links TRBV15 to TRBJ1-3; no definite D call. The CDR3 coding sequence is TGTGCCACCAGCAGAGAGGGGAAACGGGCCTCTGGAAACACCATATATTTT. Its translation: CATSREGKRASGNTIYF.